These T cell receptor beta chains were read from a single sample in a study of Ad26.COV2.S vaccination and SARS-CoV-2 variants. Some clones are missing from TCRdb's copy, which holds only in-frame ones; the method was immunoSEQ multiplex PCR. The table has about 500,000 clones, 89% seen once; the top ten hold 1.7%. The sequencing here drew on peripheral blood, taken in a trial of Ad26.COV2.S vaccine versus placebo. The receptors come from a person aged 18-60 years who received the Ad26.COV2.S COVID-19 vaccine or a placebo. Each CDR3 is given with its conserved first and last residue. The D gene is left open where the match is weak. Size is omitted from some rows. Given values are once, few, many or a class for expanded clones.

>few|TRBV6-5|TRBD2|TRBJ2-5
TGTGCCAGCACTGCCCTCGCGGGAGAAGTTGGGACCCAGTACTTC
CASTALAGEVGTQYF
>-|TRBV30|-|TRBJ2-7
TGTGCCTGGAGTGCTGCAGTTCCTCCCTACGAGCAGTACTTC
CAWSAAVPPYEQYF
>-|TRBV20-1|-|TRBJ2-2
TGCAGTGCTAGTTTGGGGGCGGGGAACACCGGGGAGCTGTTTTTT
CSASLGAGNTGELFF
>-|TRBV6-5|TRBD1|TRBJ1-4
TGTGCCAGCAGACAGGGGGGGGAGGAAAAACTGTTTTTT
CASRQGGEEKLFF
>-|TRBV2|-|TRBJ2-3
TGTGCCAGCGCCTCAGGGTATTATACAGATACGCAGTATTTT
CASASGYYTDTQYF
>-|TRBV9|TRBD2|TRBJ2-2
TGTGCCAGCAGCGTAGCTTCTTCCGCAGCGGGGGGGAACACCGGGGAGCTGTTTTTT
CASSVASSAAGGNTGELFF
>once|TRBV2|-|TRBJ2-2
TGTGCCAGCAGGTGGGGTAATGCGAACACCGGGGAGCTGTTTTTT
CASRWGNANTGELFF
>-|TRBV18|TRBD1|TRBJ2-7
TGTGCCAGCTCACCACCGGGGGGTGGACAGGGGGCCTACGAGCAGTACTTC
CASSPPGGGQGAYEQYF
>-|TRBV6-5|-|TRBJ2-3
TGTGCCAGCAGTTACTGGGGCTACCGCACAGATACGCAGTATTTT
CASSYWGYRTDTQYF
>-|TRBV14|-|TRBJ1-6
TGTGCCAGCAGCCAAAGGTGGTCGATTGGTAATTCACCCCTCCACTTT
CASSQRWSIGNSPLHF
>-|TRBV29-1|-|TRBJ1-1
TGCAGCGTTGAACGACGGAGTGAGGCTTTCTTT
CSVERRSEAFF
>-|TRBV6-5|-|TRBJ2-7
TGTGCCAGCAGTTACTTCAGGGGTGGGTACGAGCAGTACTTC
CASSYFRGGYEQYF
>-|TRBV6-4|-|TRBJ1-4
TGTGCCAGCAGCGCTCTCCTCTCGACAGGCCAAAATGAAAAACTGTTTTTT
CASSALLSTGQNEKLFF
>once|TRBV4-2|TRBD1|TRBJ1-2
TGTGCCAGCAGCCAAGGCGAAGGGGGCCGCTATGGCTACACCTTC
CASSQGEGGRYGYTF
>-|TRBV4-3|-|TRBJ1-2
TGCGCCAGCAGCCAAGGTGCGGTACAGGCTAACTATGGCTACACCTTC
CASSQGAVQANYGYTF
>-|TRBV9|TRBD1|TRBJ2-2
TGTGCCAGCAGCGCCCGACAGGGGCACACCGGGGAGCTGTTTTTT
CASSARQGHTGELFF
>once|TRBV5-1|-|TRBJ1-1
TGCGCCAGCAGCTCCCAGATGACAGGCTTGAACACTGAAGCTTTCTTT
CASSSQMTGLNTEAFF
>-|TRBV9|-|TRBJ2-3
TGTGCCAGCAGCGTAGTAGGCGCCAGCACAGATACGCAGTATTTT
CASSVVGASTDTQYF
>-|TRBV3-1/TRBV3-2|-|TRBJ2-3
TGTGCCAGCAGCCAAGAGGAGGTCTCAATGGGACCAGATACGCAGTATTTT
CASSQEEVSMGPDTQYF
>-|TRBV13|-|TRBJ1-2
TGTGCCAGCAGCTTTTCCCTGGGCGTCGGTGGCTACACCTTC
CASSFSLGVGGYTF
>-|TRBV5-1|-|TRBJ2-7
TGCGCCAGCAGCCCTGGACCCGGAGACTACGAGCAGTACTTC
CASSPGPGDYEQYF
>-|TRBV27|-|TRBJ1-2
TGTGCCACCTCCGGTCTCCTAGACTATGGCTACACCTTC
CATSGLLDYGYTF
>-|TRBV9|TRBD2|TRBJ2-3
TGTGCCAGCAGCCCCCGGACTAGTAGGGTGCAGTATTTT
CASSPRTSRVQYF